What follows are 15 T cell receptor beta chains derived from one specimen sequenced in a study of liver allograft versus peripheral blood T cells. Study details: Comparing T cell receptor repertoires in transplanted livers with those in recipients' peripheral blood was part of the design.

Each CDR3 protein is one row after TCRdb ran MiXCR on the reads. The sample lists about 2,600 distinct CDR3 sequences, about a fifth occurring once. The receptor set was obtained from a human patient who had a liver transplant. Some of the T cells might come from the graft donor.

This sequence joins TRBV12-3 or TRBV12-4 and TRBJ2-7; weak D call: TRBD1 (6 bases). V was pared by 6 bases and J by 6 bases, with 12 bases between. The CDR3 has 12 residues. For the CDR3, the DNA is TGTGCCAGCAGCTACCCAGGGGCCGAGCAGTACTTC. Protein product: CASSYPGAEQYF.

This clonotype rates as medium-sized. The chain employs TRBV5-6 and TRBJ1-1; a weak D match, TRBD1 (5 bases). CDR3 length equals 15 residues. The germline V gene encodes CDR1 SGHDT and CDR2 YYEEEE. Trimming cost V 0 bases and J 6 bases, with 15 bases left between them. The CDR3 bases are TGTGCCAGCAGCTTGGAAAGGGGTCATGGCTCTGAAGCTTTCTTT. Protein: CASSLERGHGSEAFF. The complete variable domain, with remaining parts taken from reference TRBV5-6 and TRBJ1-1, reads DAGVTQSPTHLIKTRGQQVTLRCSPKSGHDTVSWYQQALGQGPQFIFQYYEEEERQRGNFPDRFSGHQFPNYSSELNVNALLLGDSALYLCASSLERGHGSEAFFGQGTRLTVV.

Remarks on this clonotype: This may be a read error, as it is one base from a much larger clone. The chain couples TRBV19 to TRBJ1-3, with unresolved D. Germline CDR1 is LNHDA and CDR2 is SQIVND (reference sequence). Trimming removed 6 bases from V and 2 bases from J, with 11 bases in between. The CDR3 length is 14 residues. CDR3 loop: CASSPVVTGNTIYF. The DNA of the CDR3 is TGTGCCAGTAGCCCGGTAGTTACTGGAAACACCATATATTTT.

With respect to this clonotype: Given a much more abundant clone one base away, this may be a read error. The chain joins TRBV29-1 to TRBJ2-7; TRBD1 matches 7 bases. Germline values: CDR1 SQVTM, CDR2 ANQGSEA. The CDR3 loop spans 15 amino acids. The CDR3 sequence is CSVEAEYRGSYERYF. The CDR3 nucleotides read TGCAGCGTTGAAGCGGAGTACAGGGGTTCCTACGAGCGGTACTTC.

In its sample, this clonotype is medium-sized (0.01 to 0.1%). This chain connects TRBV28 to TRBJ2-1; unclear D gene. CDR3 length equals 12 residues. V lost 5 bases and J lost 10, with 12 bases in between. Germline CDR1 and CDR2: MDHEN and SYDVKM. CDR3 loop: CASSQAVWEQFF. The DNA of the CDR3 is TGTGCCAGCAGTCAAGCCGTCTGGGAGCAGTTCTTC. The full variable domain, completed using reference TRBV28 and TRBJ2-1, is DVKVTQSSRYLVKRTGEKVFLECVQDMDHENMFWYRQDPGLGLRLIYFSYDVKMKEKGDIPEGYSVSREKKERFSLILESASTNQTSMYLCASSQAVWEQFFGPGTRLTVL.

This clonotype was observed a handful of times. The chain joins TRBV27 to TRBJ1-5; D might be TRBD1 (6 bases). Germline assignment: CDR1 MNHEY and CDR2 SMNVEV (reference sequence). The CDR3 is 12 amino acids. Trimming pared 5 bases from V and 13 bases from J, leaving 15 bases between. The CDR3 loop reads CASSPLQGPQHF. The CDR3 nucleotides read TGTGCCAGCAGTCCGCTACAGGGCCCTCAGCATTTT.

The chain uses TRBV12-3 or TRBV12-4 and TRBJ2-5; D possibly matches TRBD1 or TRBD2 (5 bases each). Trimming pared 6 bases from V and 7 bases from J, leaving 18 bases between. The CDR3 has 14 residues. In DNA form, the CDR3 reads TGTGCCAGCAGCCCAACGGGACCCCAGGGGACCCAGTACTTC. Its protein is CASSPTGPQGTQYF.

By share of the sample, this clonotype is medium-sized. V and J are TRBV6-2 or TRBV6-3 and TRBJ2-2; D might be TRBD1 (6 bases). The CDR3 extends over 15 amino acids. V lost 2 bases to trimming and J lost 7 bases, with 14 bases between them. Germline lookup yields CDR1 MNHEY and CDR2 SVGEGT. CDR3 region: CASSYGQGLDGELFF. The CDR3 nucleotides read TGTGCCAGCAGTTACGGCCAGGGGTTGGACGGGGAGCTGTTTTTT.

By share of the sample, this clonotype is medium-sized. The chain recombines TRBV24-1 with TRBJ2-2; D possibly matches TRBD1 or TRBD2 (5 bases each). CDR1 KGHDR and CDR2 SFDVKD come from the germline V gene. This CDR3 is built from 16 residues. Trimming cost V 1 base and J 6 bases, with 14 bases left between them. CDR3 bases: TGTGCCACCAGTGATTTCGCAAGAGGGGCTGCCGGGGAGCTGTTTTTT. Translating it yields CATSDFARGAAGELFF.

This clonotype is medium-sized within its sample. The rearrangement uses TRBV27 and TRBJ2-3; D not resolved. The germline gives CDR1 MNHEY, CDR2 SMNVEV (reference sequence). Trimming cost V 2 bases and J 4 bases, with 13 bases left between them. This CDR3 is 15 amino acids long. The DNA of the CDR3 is TGTGCCAGCAGTTTAACCGTGGGTTTCGCAGATACGCAGTATTTT. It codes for CASSLTVGFADTQYF.

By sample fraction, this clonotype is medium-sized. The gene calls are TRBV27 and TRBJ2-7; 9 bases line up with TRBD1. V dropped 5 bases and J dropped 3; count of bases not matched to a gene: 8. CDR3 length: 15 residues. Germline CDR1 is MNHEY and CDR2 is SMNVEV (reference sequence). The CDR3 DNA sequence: TGTGCCAGCAGTACCGCCGGGACAGGGTACTACGAGCAGTACTTC. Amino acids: CASSTAGTGYYEQYF.

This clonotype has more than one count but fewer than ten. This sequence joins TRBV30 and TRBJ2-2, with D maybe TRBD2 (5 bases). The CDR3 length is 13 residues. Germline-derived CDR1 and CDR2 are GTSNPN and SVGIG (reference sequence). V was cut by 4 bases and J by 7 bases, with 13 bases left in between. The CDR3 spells CAWTVTGDGELFF. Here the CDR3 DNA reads TGTGCCTGGACCGTAACCGGGGACGGGGAGCTGTTTTTT.

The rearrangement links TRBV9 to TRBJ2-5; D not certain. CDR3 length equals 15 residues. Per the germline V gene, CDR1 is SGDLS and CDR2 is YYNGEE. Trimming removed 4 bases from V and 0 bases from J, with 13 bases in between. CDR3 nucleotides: TGTGCCAGCAGCATCACTGGGATGTACCAAGAGACCCAGTACTTC. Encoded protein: CASSITGMYQETQYF.

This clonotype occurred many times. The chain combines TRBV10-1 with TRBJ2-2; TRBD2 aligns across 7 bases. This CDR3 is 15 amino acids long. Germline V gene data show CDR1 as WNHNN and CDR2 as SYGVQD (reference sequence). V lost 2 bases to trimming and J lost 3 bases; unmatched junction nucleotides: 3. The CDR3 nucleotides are TGCGCCAGCAGTGAGCGGGGGAGGGACACCGGGGAGCTGTTTTTT. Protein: CASSERGRDTGELFF.

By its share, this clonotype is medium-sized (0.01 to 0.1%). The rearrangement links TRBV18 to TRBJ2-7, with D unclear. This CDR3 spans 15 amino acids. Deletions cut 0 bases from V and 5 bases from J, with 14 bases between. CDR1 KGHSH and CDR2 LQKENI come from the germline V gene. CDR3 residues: CASSPPVGNLDEQYF. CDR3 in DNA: TGTGCCAGCTCACCACCCGTCGGAAATCTCGACGAGCAGTACTTC.